This T cell receptor beta chain stems from a study of cytotoxic CD8 clonotypes in ibrutinib-treated CLL (dated by TCRdb to the early 2020s). Regarding the study in general: The cohort was composed of 11 relapsed/refractory and approximately 16 treatment-naive patients; IGHV unmutated status was identified in some 17 patients. On average, each sample yielded roughly 260,000 productive templates and about 94,000 productive rearrangements. Of the 90 or so people in the trial, 25 to 30 had longitudinal samples available. Partial responses were observed in roughly 24 patients and complete responses in 2; after a median follow-up of around 68 months, remission was maintained in around 14 patients and progression was observed in approximately twelve. Cryopreserved peripheral blood mononuclear cells were collected at three points: before therapy, at response, and at either sustained remission or disease progression. Response samples were obtained after a median of approximately 12 months of treatment, with a range of roughly 6 to 40 months. Findings and caveats that apply to the study as a whole: Public clonotypes were rare and either shrank or stayed stable during treatment, and the rise in clonality at ibrutinib response reflected expansion of private clonotypes. Sampling times were not matched between sustained-remission and progressing patients, and lymph node repertoires were not studied. At baseline, clonality was higher than in age-matched healthy donors and showed a strong correlation with circulating CD8+ T-cell counts. At ibrutinib response clonality went up, during sustained remission it held steady, and at progression it dropped back toward baseline.

Measured from the cysteine to the phenylalanine, the CDR3 is 15 residues long. Kept here is only the CDR3 DNA, which spans 45 bases and is read in frame from base 1. CDR1 is given as SGHRS and CDR2 as YFSETQ, both from the germline V gene. Trimming at the junction amounts to 4 bases on V and 5 bases on J, and the germline ends lie 19 bases apart. As for this clone: Which antigen it targets is not known. It has no much larger one-base neighbor in the sample; base qualities were not kept.

For TCR beta library preparation, roughly 2 micrograms of genomic DNA was extracted from cryopreserved PBMCs. High-throughput TCR beta sequencing was performed on longitudinal blood samples from CLL patients receiving ibrutinib monotherapy. The patients were enrolled in a single-center, open-label phase 2 trial of ibrutinib monotherapy. Each clonotype received, on average, about 10x coverage in deep resolution sequencing performed on a MiSeq, where the target depth lay between 1 in 1 million and 1 in 200,000 T cells. The immunoSEQ hsTCRB Kit was used to generate TCR beta libraries. The authors processed their data as follows. The data were analyzed with ImmunoSEQ Analyzer and ImmunoSEQ Data Assistant, and V, D and J gene assignments followed IMGT definitions. Clonality, which ranges from 0 to 1, was calculated as one minus the normalized Shannon entropy of productive rearrangement frequencies. Public clonotype analysis was restricted to overrepresented clonotypes comprising at least 0.05% of each patient's repertoire. Roughly 12 age-matched healthy donor repertoires from immuneACCESS were used as controls for clonality. This immuneACCESS table, as held by TCRdb, lists in-frame sequences with V and J called but not all clones. Of the missing ones, under half trace to an unresolved V gene in checked studies; the others have no known cause. The V and J calls and clone size are taken from that table; D and trimming were inferred from the DNA. The sample table holds about 84,000 clones, of which 70% to 90% were seen once. Under 6.5% of the sample is taken by the ten largest.

The chain is made from TRBV5-1 and TRBJ2-7; the D gene is possibly TRBD1 or TRBD2, with 5 bases matching each. This sequence originates from a human donor with chronic lymphocytic leukemia. The input for sequencing was PBMCs, taken before ibrutinib treatment. Read as DNA, the sequence is TGCGCCAGCAGCCAACCGGGACCACTGGTGAACGAGCAGTACTTC. It specifies CASSQPGPLVNEQYF.